Below, 21 T cell receptor beta chains from the same sample are listed, as sequenced in a study of blood T cell repertoires in COVID-19. Generated by immunoSEQ multiplex PCR, the TCRdb table keeps only in-frame clones and is missing some. The table records a few hundred thousand clones, 88% of them present only once. The sequenced sample consisted of peripheral blood. The source of these receptors is a woman aged 40 to 55 who had recovered from COVID-19.

The genes are TRBV27 and TRBJ1-1; 9 nucleotides agree with TRBD1. V trimming: 0 bases; J trimming: 4 bases; junction bases outside the gene matches: 6. This CDR3 contains 16 residues. CDR1 and CDR2 from the germline V gene are MNHEY and SMNVEV (reference sequence). The DNA for the CDR3 is TGTGCCAGCAGTTTATCCACAGGGGGCGGGGGCACTGAAGCTTTCTTT. Protein sequence: CASSLSTGGGGTEAFF.

The chain has TRBV6-1 and TRBJ1-2; D is undetermined. Trimming left V 5 bases short and J 2 bases short, with 12 bases between. The CDR3 spans 14 residues. CDR1 and CDR2 (germline): MNHNS, SASEGT. As DNA, the CDR3 is TGTGCCAGCAGTTCGGCCGGAGTAAACTATGGCTACACCTTC. It encodes CASSSAGVNYGYTF.

The gene calls are TRBV15 and TRBJ2-7; perhaps TRBD2 as D (5 bases). Trimming removed 4 bases from V and 2 bases from J, with 15 bases in between. Germline CDR1 reads LNHNV; CDR2 reads YYDKDF (reference sequence). CDR3 length: 15 residues. The CDR3 region is CATSTPGVSPYEQYF. In nucleotides, the CDR3 is TGTGCCACCAGCACCCCCGGGGTATCGCCCTACGAGCAGTACTTC.

The chain is built from TRBV5-1 and TRBJ2-3, with D maybe TRBD2 (5 bases). From germline, CDR1 is SGHRS and CDR2 YFSETQ. This CDR3 has 13 residues. V was shortened by 4 bases and J by 5 bases, with 11 bases between the two germline ends. CDR3 nucleotides: TGCGCCAGCAGCCCCTTCGGGGTAGATACGCAGTATTTT. Translation gives CASSPFGVDTQYF. Full variable domain (rest looked up from reference TRBV5-1 and TRBJ2-3): KAGVTQTPRYLIKTRGQQVTLSCSPISGHRSVSWYQQTPGQGLQFLFEYFSETQRNKGNFPGRFSGRQFSNSRSEMNVSTLELGDSALYLCASSPFGVDTQYFGPGTRLTVL.

The gene calls are TRBV24-1 and TRBJ2-5, with 15 nucleotides matching TRBD2. The CDR3 runs to 19 residues. V shed 3 bases, J shed 5 bases, and the junction held 12 bases outside the gene matches. Germline-derived CDR1 and CDR2 are KGHDR and SFDVKD. DNA of the CDR3: TGTGCCACCAGTGATCCCCGGACTAGCGGGAGGGCCCCAGGGGAGACCCAGTACTTC. Translated, it gives CATSDPRTSGRAPGETQYF.

CDR3 protein: CASSYSRGEQYF. In DNA, the CDR3 is TGTGCCAGCAGTTACTCGCGGGGGGAGCAGTACTTC. This chain connects TRBV6-5 to TRBJ2-7; TRBD2 matches at 7 bases. Germline V gene lookup returns CDR1 MNHEY and CDR2 SVGAGI. The junction had 0 bases not matched to a gene; V was cut back by 0 bases and J by 7 bases. The CDR3 consists of 12 residues.

V gene TRBV12-3 or TRBV12-4 combines with J gene TRBJ1-2; D might be TRBD1 (5 bases). Trimming removed 6 bases from V and 8 bases from J, with 16 bases in between. The CDR3 spans 13 residues. CDR3 loop: CASSISTARGYTF. CDR3 coding DNA: TGTGCCAGCAGCATATCGACAGCGAGGGGCTACACCTTC.

This chain joins TRBV4-3 and TRBJ2-1, with TRBD2 identical over 8 bases. J gave up 5 bases and V 3 bases, and 6 bases lay outside the gene matches. The CDR3 consists of 15 residues. Germline values: CDR1 LGHNA, CDR2 YSLEER. CDR3 nucleotide sequence: TGCGCCAGCAGCCAGGCCGGGACTAGAAACAATGAGCAGTTCTTC. It codes for CASSQAGTRNNEQFF.

This chain uses TRBV6-2 or TRBV6-3 with TRBJ2-7; D perhaps matches TRBD2 (6 bases). V lost 0 bases to trimming and J lost 3 bases, with 9 bases between them. The CDR3 has 14 residues. Looked up from germline, CDR1 is MNHEY and CDR2 is SVGEGT. CDR3: CASSYSLGGYEQYV. Written as DNA, the CDR3 is TGTGCCAGCAGTTACTCCCTCGGGGGCTACGAGCAGTACGTC.

Here the CDR3 DNA reads TGTGCCTGGACGCCCGGCCCGGGGTATGGCTACACCTTC. Translating it yields CAWTPGPGYGYTF. The rearrangement uses TRBV30 and TRBJ1-2; no clear D gene. CDR3 length equals 13 residues. Trimming stripped 4 bases from V and 5 bases from J, with 14 bases between. The germline gives CDR1 GTSNPN, CDR2 SVGIG (reference sequence).

V gene TRBV7-2 combines with J gene TRBJ2-1, with a weak D call TRBD1 (8 bases). In germline, CDR1 is SGHTA, CDR2 FQGNSA. Trimming pared 8 bases from V and 8 bases from J, leaving 19 bases between. The CDR3 totals 14 residues. CDR3 region: CASQGAGVWHEQFF. The CDR3 DNA reads TGTGCCAGCCAGGGGGCGGGAGTTTGGCATGAGCAGTTCTTC.

This clone was observed a single time. This rearrangement joins TRBV19 to TRBJ2-2; 8 nucleotides agree with TRBD1. The CDR3 covers 16 residues. Germline CDR1 reads LNHDA; CDR2 reads SQIVND (reference sequence). V trimming: 4 bases; J trimming: 8 bases; junction bases outside the gene matches: 12. The CDR3 DNA is TGTGCCAGTAGTACCCAGGGGGCCCTATTAACGGGGGAGCTGTTTTTT. This gives the protein CASSTQGALLTGELFF.

V and J are TRBV30 and TRBJ1-5, with TRBD1 matching 7 bases. Germline CDR1 reads GTSNPN; CDR2 reads SVGIG (reference sequence). This CDR3 has 15 amino acids. V shed 4 bases, J shed 0 bases, and the junction held 6 bases outside the gene matches. The CDR3 protein is CAWTKQGYSNQPQHF. The CDR3 DNA sequence: TGTGCCTGGACGAAACAGGGGTATAGCAATCAGCCCCAGCATTTT.

V and J are TRBV4-3 and TRBJ1-1; TRBD1 matches 12 bases. The germline gives CDR1 LGHNA, CDR2 YSLEER. V gave up 0 bases and J gave up 0 bases; unmatched junction bases: 5. The CDR3 is 18 residues long. The CDR3 loop reads CASSQDVGQGAMNTEAFF. The CDR3 DNA reads TGCGCCAGCAGCCAAGATGTGGGACAGGGGGCTATGAACACTGAAGCTTTCTTT.

This chain uses TRBV27 with TRBJ1-2; TRBD1 is a possible D gene (6 bases). In germline, CDR1 is MNHEY, CDR2 SMNVEV (reference sequence). Trimming cost V 3 bases and J 4 bases, with 15 bases left between them. This CDR3 has 15 amino acids. The CDR3 DNA follows: TGTGCCAGCAGTTTTGCGGGGGGCTGGGGCTATGGCTACACCTTC. Translated: CASSFAGGWGYGYTF.

In the case of this clone: This sample also contains other DNA sequences that code for the same CDR3. This chain connects TRBV13 to TRBJ1-2, with D possibly matching TRBD1 (5 bases). Germline CDR1 reads PRHDT; CDR2 reads FYEKMQ (reference sequence). This CDR3 is built from 14 residues. V was trimmed by 0 bases and J by 4 bases, leaving 9 bases between them. CDR3: CASSLGSGGYGYTF. CDR3 DNA: TGTGCCAGCAGCTTAGGTTCGGGGGGCTATGGCTACACCTTC.

The chain uses TRBV5-1 and TRBJ2-1; 8 nucleotides line up with TRBD1. Trimming took 4 bases from V and 6 from J; bases not matched to a gene: 9. The germline CDR1 and CDR2 sequences are SGHRS and YFSETQ. The CDR3 spans 15 residues. The CDR3 region is CASSAGQGVPNEQFF. Written as DNA, the CDR3 is TGCGCCAGCAGCGCCGGACAGGGAGTCCCCAATGAGCAGTTCTTC.

The chain carries TRBV19 and TRBJ1-1; D unresolved. The CDR3 covers 12 residues. Deletions cut 7 bases from V and 5 bases from J, with 11 bases between. Per germline, CDR1 LNHDA and CDR2 SQIVND (reference sequence). The CDR3 reads CASTPSGTEAFF. CDR3 DNA: TGTGCCAGTACCCCGTCGGGGACTGAAGCTTTCTTT.

This chain joins TRBV5-1 and TRBJ1-6, with D possibly TRBD1 on 5 matching bases. V was shortened by 1 base and J by 0 bases, with 11 bases between the two germline ends. This CDR3 has 17 residues. Germline assignment: CDR1 SGHRS and CDR2 YFSETQ. The CDR3 sequence: CASSLTQGNSYNSPLHF. In DNA form, the CDR3 reads TGCGCCAGCAGCTTGACGCAGGGCAACTCCTATAATTCACCCCTCCACTTT.

This chain uses TRBV5-8 with TRBJ2-6; the D gene is possibly TRBD2 (5 bases). V was shortened by 7 bases and J by 0 bases, with 11 bases between the two germline ends. CDR3 size: 15 residues. CDR1 and CDR2 (germline): SGHTS, YDEGEE. The CDR3: CASRRRVSGANVLTF. CDR3 DNA: TGTGCCAGCCGCCGGCGGGTCTCTGGGGCCAACGTCCTGACTTTC.

The chain has TRBV6-5 and TRBJ2-7; D perhaps matches TRBD1 (6 bases). Germline CDR1 reads MNHEY; CDR2 reads SVGAGI. V was shortened by 0 bases and J by 2 bases, with 8 bases between the two germline ends. The CDR3 runs to 14 residues. This CDR3 reads CASSYSGATYEQYF. DNA of the CDR3: TGTGCCAGCAGTTACTCGGGGGCCACCTACGAGCAGTACTTC.